Shown below are 5 T cell receptor beta chains from a single sample sequenced in a study of blood T cell repertoires in COVID-19. Generated by immunoSEQ multiplex PCR, the TCRdb table keeps only in-frame clones and is missing some. Found here are hundreds of thousands of clones, about 90% of them singletons; the top ten hold around 0.92%. The specimen sequenced was peripheral blood. The receptors derive from a man younger than 35 with COVID-19, enrolled during active disease.

The chain uses TRBV24-1 and TRBJ1-5; 8 bases match TRBD1. The V and J ends lost 5 bases and 6 bases, in that order; junction bases with no gene match: 2. This CDR3 has 13 amino acids. Germline CDR1 KGHDR, CDR2 SFDVKD. CDR3 loop: CATSAGGGQPQHF. For the CDR3, the DNA is TGTGCCACCAGTGCAGGGGGCGGTCAGCCCCAGCATTTT.

The chain carries TRBV14 and TRBJ1-2; D is unclear. Deletions cut 1 base from V and 4 bases from J, with 16 bases between. CDR1 is SGHDN, CDR2 FVKESK, per germline. The CDR3 totals 16 residues. The DNA for the CDR3 is TGTGCCAGCAGCCAAGTTACTGGCGGTGACCTCTATGGCTACACCTTC. Encoded protein: CASSQVTGGDLYGYTF.

J is TRBJ2-7 and V is TRBV25-1; a weak D match, TRBD2 (6 bases). The CDR3 is 12 amino acids. V lost 3 bases, J lost 10 bases, and 13 bases lay in between. Germline lookup yields CDR1 MGHDK and CDR2 SYGVNS. CDR3 in amino acids: CASSDMGLQQYF. For the CDR3, the DNA is TGTGCCAGCAGTGACATGGGACTCCAACAGTACTTC.

The gene calls are TRBV5-1 and TRBJ1-3; the match to TRBD1 covers 8 bases. J was trimmed by 4 bases and V by 4 bases; bases with no gene match: 4. CDR1 is SGHRS and CDR2 is YFSETQ in the germline V gene. This CDR3 is 14 amino acids long. The CDR3 DNA follows: TGCGCCAGCAGCGGACAGGGTGCCGGAAACACCATATATTTT. Translating gives CASSGQGAGNTIYF.

The DNA of the CDR3 is TGTGCCAGCAGCTTGGGCCCTTTTAGCGGGCGCTACGAGCAGTACTTC. It codes for CASSLGPFSGRYEQYF. The chain employs TRBV5-5 and TRBJ2-7; 7 positions match TRBD2. CDR3 size: 16 residues. Germline CDR1 reads SGHKS; CDR2 reads YYEKEE (reference sequence). J lost 3 bases, V lost 0 bases, and 9 bases had no gene match.